The 4 T cell receptor beta chains in this list originate from one sample, sequenced in a study of blood T cell repertoires in COVID-19. TCRdb's table, derived via immunoSEQ multiplex PCR, lists solely in-frame clones and lacks some. The table includes fewer than 200,000 clones, just under 90% detected once. The sample comprised peripheral blood. These receptors came from a woman aged 18-29 years who had recovered from COVID-19.

V is TRBV29-1 and J is TRBJ2-5; 8 nucleotides align to TRBD1. The V gene's germline CDR1 is SQVTM and CDR2 ANQGSEA. There are 13 residues in the CDR3. The J segment lost 5 bases and the V segment lost 1 base, leaving 3 bases of the junction unmatched. DNA of the CDR3: TGCAGCGTTGAAGTCAGACAGGGGGAGACCCAGTACTTC. Translation gives CSVEVRQGETQYF.

This clone came up many times. The chain joins TRBV27 to TRBJ1-1, with D possibly being TRBD1 (5 bases). CDR3 length: 14 amino acids. V was cut by 3 bases and J by 3 bases, with 11 bases left in between. Germline CDR1 is MNHEY and CDR2 is SMNVEV (reference sequence). CDR3 sequence: CASSFGGGYTEAFF. DNA for the CDR3: TGTGCCAGCAGTTTTGGGGGGGGTTACACTGAAGCTTTCTTT.

The rearrangement links TRBV9 to TRBJ2-1; 8 nucleotides match TRBD2. The CDR3 length is 15 residues. Germline CDR1 and CDR2: SGDLS and YYNGEE. Trimming took 3 bases from V and 3 from J; bases not matched to a gene: 5. The CDR3 DNA sequence: TGTGCCAGCAGCGCATCGGGACTAGACTACAATGAGCAGTTCTTC. It yields the protein CASSASGLDYNEQFF.

In its sample, this clone was seen once. The CDR3 loop is CSVEISRAVRDTQYF. In nucleotides, the CDR3 is TGCAGCGTTGAGATATCCAGGGCTGTCCGGGATACGCAGTATTTT. This sequence joins TRBV29-1 and TRBJ2-3; D might be TRBD1 (5 bases). The V gene lost 3 bases and the J gene lost 6 bases, with 19 bases spanning the gap. Per the germline V gene, CDR1 is SQVTM and CDR2 is ANQGSEA. This CDR3 spans 15 amino acids.